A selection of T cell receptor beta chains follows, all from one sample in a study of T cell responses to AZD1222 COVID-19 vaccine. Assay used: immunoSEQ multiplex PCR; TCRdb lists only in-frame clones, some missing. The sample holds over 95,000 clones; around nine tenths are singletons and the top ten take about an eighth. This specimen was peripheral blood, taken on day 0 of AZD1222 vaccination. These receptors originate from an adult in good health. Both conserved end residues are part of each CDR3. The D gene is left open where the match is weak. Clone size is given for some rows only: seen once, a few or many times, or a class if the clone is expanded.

CDR3 protein: CASSEVSGDSPLHF; CDR3 DNA: TGTGCCAGCAGTGAAGTTAGCGGGGACTCACCCCTCCACTTT; CDR3 length: 14; J gene: TRBJ1-6; D gene: -; V gene: TRBV6-1; clone size: -
CDR3 protein: CASSLSGGGDTQYF; CDR3 DNA: TGCGCCAGCAGCCTTAGCGGGGGGGGAGATACGCAGTATTTT; CDR3 length: 14; J gene: TRBJ2-3; D gene: TRBD2; V gene: TRBV4-1; clone size: -
CDR3 protein: CASSIGSGNTEAFF; CDR3 DNA: TGTGCCAGCAGTATTGGGTCAGGGAACACTGAAGCTTTCTTT; CDR3 length: 14; J gene: TRBJ1-1; D gene: -; V gene: TRBV6-5; clone size: -
CDR3 protein: CASSPYQTVNTEAFF; CDR3 DNA: TGCGCCAGCAGTCCTTATCAAACAGTGAACACTGAAGCTTTCTTT; CDR3 length: 15; J gene: TRBJ1-1; D gene: -; V gene: TRBV4-1; clone size: -
CDR3 protein: CASSWRGQASGPQHF; CDR3 DNA: TGTGCCAGCAGCTGGAGGGGACAGGCCAGTGGGCCCCAGCATTTT; CDR3 length: 15; J gene: TRBJ1-5; D gene: TRBD1; V gene: TRBV5-6; clone size: -
CDR3 protein: CASSLAGGVNTEAFF; CDR3 DNA: TGCGCCAGCAGCCTGGCGGGTGGGGTGAACACTGAAGCTTTCTTT; CDR3 length: 15; J gene: TRBJ1-1; D gene: -; V gene: TRBV5-1; clone size: -
CDR3 protein: CASSSGQAPMEQYF; CDR3 DNA: TGTGCCAGCAGTTCCGGACAGGCCCCTATGGAGCAGTACTTC; CDR3 length: 14; J gene: TRBJ2-7; D gene: TRBD1; V gene: TRBV6-5; clone size: -
CDR3 protein: CASSLRVENEQFF; CDR3 DNA: TGTGCCAGCAGTTTAAGGGTAGAGAATGAGCAGTTCTTC; CDR3 length: 13; J gene: TRBJ2-1; D gene: -; V gene: TRBV27; clone size: -
CDR3 protein: CASSIYTLSSYNEQFF; CDR3 DNA: TGTGCCAGTAGTATATACACTCTTAGCTCCTACAATGAGCAGTTCTTC; CDR3 length: 16; J gene: TRBJ2-1; D gene: -; V gene: TRBV19; clone size: -
CDR3 protein: CAISESRGAGNTIYF; CDR3 DNA: TGTGCCATCAGTGAGTCGAGGGGGGCTGGAAACACCATATATTTT; CDR3 length: 15; J gene: TRBJ1-3; D gene: -; V gene: TRBV10-3; clone size: -
CDR3 protein: CASSQTANTEAFF; CDR3 DNA: TGTGCCAGCAGCCAGACAGCGAACACTGAAGCTTTCTTT; CDR3 length: 13; J gene: TRBJ1-1; D gene: -; V gene: TRBV27; clone size: -
CDR3 protein: CSARVDSPLHF; CDR3 DNA: TGCAGTGCTAGAGTGGATTCACCCCTCCACTTT; CDR3 length: 11; J gene: TRBJ1-6; D gene: -; V gene: TRBV20-1; clone size: -
CDR3 protein: CASSMAREWQGISGANVLTF; CDR3 DNA: TGTGCCAGTAGTATGGCAAGGGAATGGCAGGGAATATCTGGGGCCAACGTCCTGACTTTC; CDR3 length: 20; J gene: TRBJ2-6; D gene: -; V gene: TRBV19; clone size: once
CDR3 protein: CSVVREGFPNEQFF; CDR3 DNA: TGCAGCGTTGTGAGGGAGGGCTTCCCCAATGAGCAGTTCTTC; CDR3 length: 14; J gene: TRBJ2-1; D gene: TRBD2; V gene: TRBV29-1; clone size: -
CDR3 protein: CASSKERGQPIYNSPLHF; CDR3 DNA: TGTGCCAGTAGTAAAGAAAGGGGACAGCCTATCTATAATTCACCCCTCCACTTT; CDR3 length: 18; J gene: TRBJ1-6; D gene: TRBD1; V gene: TRBV19; clone size: -
CDR3 protein: CASRGSGRVEDTQYF; CDR3 DNA: TGTGCCAGCAGGGGTAGCGGGAGAGTTGAAGATACGCAGTATTTT; CDR3 length: 15; J gene: TRBJ2-3; D gene: TRBD2; V gene: TRBV27; clone size: -
CDR3 protein: CASSGDRANYGYTF; CDR3 DNA: TGTGCCAGCAGCGGGGACAGGGCTAACTATGGCTACACCTTC; CDR3 length: 14; J gene: TRBJ1-2; D gene: TRBD1; V gene: TRBV9; clone size: -
CDR3 protein: CASSFFSGGNTIYF; CDR3 DNA: TGTGCCAGCAGCTTCTTCTCAGGGGGAAACACCATATATTTT; CDR3 length: 14; J gene: TRBJ1-3; D gene: -; V gene: TRBV11-2; clone size: -
CDR3 protein: CASSIKGAQQSSPLHF; CDR3 DNA: TGTGCCAGTAGTATAAAGGGTGCCCAGCAAAGTTCACCCCTCCACTTT; CDR3 length: 16; J gene: TRBJ1-6; D gene: -; V gene: TRBV19; clone size: few
CDR3 protein: CASSQQLGKTQYF; CDR3 DNA: TGTGCCAGCAGCCAACAGCTGGGGAAGACCCAGTACTTC; CDR3 length: 13; J gene: TRBJ2-5; D gene: -; V gene: TRBV7-2; clone size: -
CDR3 protein: CASSQERINGMNEQYF; CDR3 DNA: TGCGCCAGCAGCCAAGAGCGTATCAACGGGATGAACGAGCAGTACTTC; CDR3 length: 16; J gene: TRBJ2-7; D gene: -; V gene: TRBV4-3; clone size: once
CDR3 protein: CASSQDRGGEQFF; CDR3 DNA: TGTGCCAGCAGCCAAGACCGGGGGGGTGAGCAGTTCTTC; CDR3 length: 13; J gene: TRBJ2-1; D gene: TRBD2; V gene: TRBV14; clone size: -
CDR3 protein: CASSMAGGENQPQHF; CDR3 DNA: TGTGCCAGTAGTATGGCAGGCGGCGAGAATCAGCCCCAGCATTTT; CDR3 length: 15; J gene: TRBJ1-5; D gene: -; V gene: TRBV19; clone size: -
CDR3 protein: CASSFSGGSYEQYF; CDR3 DNA: TGTGCCAGCAGCTTTTCAGGGGGCTCCTACGAGCAGTACTTC; CDR3 length: 14; J gene: TRBJ2-7; D gene: TRBD1; V gene: TRBV13; clone size: -